These 27 T cell receptor beta chains were all obtained from the same sample, sequenced in a study of blood T cell repertoires in COVID-19. Sequencing was performed with immunoSEQ multiplex PCR; in TCRdb, only in-frame clones are kept and a portion is missing. The sample carries about 170,000 clones, approximately 87% recorded once. The material sequenced was PBMCs or T cells enriched from blood (not recorded which). The receptor source for this set is a woman in her fifties or sixties who had recovered from COVID-19.

The CDR3 reads CASHSRGGSGRSPNEQFF. The DNA for the CDR3 is TGTGCCAGCCACTCCCGGGGGGGTAGCGGGAGGAGCCCCAATGAGCAGTTCTTC. The chain recombines TRBV19 with TRBJ2-1; 10 nucleotides match TRBD2. This CDR3 region has 18 residues. The junction had 20 bases not matched to a gene; V was cut back by 9 bases and J by 6 bases. The germline V gene has CDR1 LNHDA and CDR2 SQIVND (reference sequence).

The chain combines TRBV21-1 with TRBJ2-7; TRBD2, the table's D call, lacks a check against the DNA. TRBV21-1 is a documented pseudogene. This CDR3 contains 19 residues. The CDR3 DNA reads TGTGCCAGCAGCAAAGACCACACTATGGGACTAGCGGACTGCTACGAGCAGTACGTC. Protein: CASSKDHTMGLADCYEQYV.

The genes are TRBV2 and TRBJ1-5; D ambiguous. CDR1 and CDR2 (germline): SNHLY, FYNNEI. V was shortened by 7 bases and J by 4 bases, with 11 bases between the two germline ends. CDR3 length: 13 residues. The CDR3 DNA sequence: TGTGCCAGCAATTTTGACTGGAATCAGCCCCAGCATTTT. It specifies CASNFDWNQPQHF.

The chain is built from TRBV18 and TRBJ2-5; D is perhaps TRBD2 (5 bases). The germline V gene has CDR1 KGHSH and CDR2 LQKENI. Trimming shortened V by 6 bases and J by 4 bases, and 15 bases separated the two germline ends. This CDR3 has 14 amino acids. For the CDR3, the DNA is TGTGCCAGCTCCCCATTGGAGAGGGCAGAGACCCAGTACTTC. This codes for CASSPLERAETQYF.

The rearrangement joins TRBV12-3 or TRBV12-4 to TRBJ2-1, with D unclear. Trimming cost V 3 bases and J 10 bases, with 7 bases left between them. This CDR3 contains 11 residues. CDR3 sequence: CASSFSREQFF. In DNA, the CDR3 is TGTGCCAGCAGTTTCTCACGGGAGCAGTTCTTC.

This clone was observed a single time. The chain carries TRBV7-3 and TRBJ1-1; D is unclear. Germline CDR1 reads SGHTA; CDR2 reads FQGTGA. Trimming removed 6 bases from V and 3 bases from J, with 11 bases in between. This CDR3 region has 13 residues. The CDR3, as DNA: TGTGCCAGCAGTCCTCAGGAGGACACTGAAGCTTTCTTT. This translates into CASSPQEDTEAFF.

The V and J genes are TRBV5-1 and TRBJ2-3; 10 nucleotides line up with TRBD1. The CDR3 has 16 amino acids. J was trimmed by 8 bases and V by 4 bases; bases with no gene match: 13. CDR1 is SGHRS and CDR2 is YFSETQ in the germline V gene. The CDR3, as DNA: TGCGCCAGCAGCACCGGGACAGGGGCTATAGGGGGTACGCAGTATTTT. Its protein is CASSTGTGAIGGTQYF.

CDR3 residues: CASSPQNNYGYTF. The CDR3 region has the DNA TGTGCCAGCAGCCCTCAGAACAACTATGGCTACACCTTC. The chain has TRBV27 and TRBJ1-2; D unresolved. CDR1 MNHEY and CDR2 SMNVEV come from the germline V gene (reference sequence). There are 13 residues in the CDR3. Trimming removed 6 bases from V and 2 bases from J, with 10 bases in between.

The rearrangement joins TRBV5-1 to TRBJ1-1; tentative D call: TRBD1 (6 bases). Trimming stripped 4 bases from V and 4 bases from J, with 20 bases between. The CDR3 runs 16 residues. The germline CDR1 and CDR2 sequences are SGHRS and YFSETQ. CDR3 region: CASSPAHGGEFTEAFF. CDR3 DNA: TGCGCCAGCAGCCCAGCCCATGGGGGCGAATTCACTGAAGCTTTCTTT.

The chain links TRBV6-5 to TRBJ1-1, with 7 positions matching TRBD1. This CDR3 has 14 residues. V was pared by 7 bases and J by 0 bases, with 5 bases of the junction left unmatched. CDR1 and CDR2 (germline): MNHEY, SVGAGI. The CDR3 here is CASTGGQLNTEAFF. In DNA, the CDR3 is TGTGCCAGCACCGGGGGACAGCTGAACACTGAAGCTTTCTTT.

The chain is built from TRBV3-1 (or the pseudogene TRBV3-2) and TRBJ1-1, with 10 nucleotides matching TRBD1. The CDR3 extends over 14 amino acids. Germline values: CDR1 LGHDT, CDR2 YNNKEL (reference sequence). V shed 4 bases, J shed 4 bases, and the junction held 3 bases outside the gene matches. The CDR3 is CASSPRTGGTEAFF. The CDR3 DNA is TGTGCCAGCAGCCCTAGGACAGGGGGCACTGAAGCTTTCTTT.

This clone was seen more than once but under ten times. The rearrangement joins TRBV30 to TRBJ2-1; D gene unclear. This CDR3 is built from 11 residues. CDR1 is GTSNPN and CDR2 is SVGIG in the germline V gene (reference sequence). V was cut by 5 bases and J by 3 bases, with 5 bases left in between. CDR3 nucleotide sequence: TGTGCCTGGCAAAACTACAATGAGCAGTTCTTC. Its protein is CAWQNYNEQFF. The whole variable domain, remainder taken from reference TRBV30 and TRBJ2-1, is SQTIHQWPATLVQPVGSPLSLECTVEGTSNPNLYWYRQAAGRGLQLLFYSVGIGQISSEVPQNLSASRPQDRQFILSSKKLLLSDSGFYLCAWQNYNEQFFGPGTRLTVL.

This clone was seen more than once but under ten times. The DNA for the CDR3 is TGTGCCACCAGTGAAAATTCGGGACAGGGGGCGAACTCCTATAATTCACCCCTCCACTTT. Its protein is CATSENSGQGANSYNSPLHF. The V call is TRBV24-1, the J call TRBJ1-6, with TRBD1 identical over 12 bases. After removal of 4 bases from V and 0 bases from J, the junction contained 9 bases not matched to a gene. Germline CDR1 is KGHDR and CDR2 is SFDVKD. There are 20 residues in the CDR3.

V usage is TRBV14 and J usage is TRBJ2-5; 10 bases align to TRBD1. Germline V gene data show CDR1 as SGHDN and CDR2 as FVKESK. The CDR3 sequence is 18 residues long. V dropped 2 bases and J dropped 4; count of bases not matched to a gene: 13. CDR3 coding DNA: TGTGCCAGCAGCCAAACCGGGACAGGGGCCTTGGTTGGAGAGACCCAGTACTTC. Amino acid sequence: CASSQTGTGALVGETQYF.

This chain uses TRBV5-4 with TRBJ1-5, with D perhaps matching TRBD1 (5 bases). Trimming removed 4 bases from V and 4 bases from J, with 9 bases in between. Looked up from germline, CDR1 is SGHNT and CDR2 is YYREEE (reference sequence). The CDR3 sequence is 13 residues long. The CDR3 loop reads CASSPDRNQPQHF. DNA of the CDR3: TGTGCCAGCAGCCCTGACAGAAATCAGCCCCAGCATTTT.

This rearrangement joins TRBV2 to TRBJ2-7; D is uncertain. The length of the CDR3 is 11 residues. Germline V gene sequence: CDR1 SNHLY, CDR2 FYNNEI. Between the trimmed V and J ends, which lost 3 bases and 3 bases, there was a span of 3 bases. The CDR3 loop is CASSDSYEQYV. The CDR3 nucleotides are TGTGCCAGCAGTGACAGCTACGAGCAGTACGTC.

The chain carries TRBV7-8 and TRBJ1-1; a possible D gene is TRBD1 (6 bases). V dropped 1 base and J dropped 11 bases, with 14 bases sitting between them. Germline V lookup: CDR1 SGHVS, CDR2 FQNEAQ. The CDR3 runs 13 residues. Here the CDR3 reads CASSLGRQVGAFF. In nucleotides, the CDR3 is TGTGCCAGCAGCTTAGGGCGACAGGTGGGCGCTTTCTTT.

This rearrangement joins TRBV6-6 to TRBJ1-2, with TRBD1 matching 7 bases. V gave up 4 bases and J gave up 4 bases; unmatched junction bases: 6. Germline CDR1 and CDR2: MNHNY and SVGAGI (reference sequence). The CDR3 is made up of 14 amino acids. In nucleotides, the CDR3 is TGTGCCAGCAGTTTCCGACAGGGTTTCTATGGCTACACCTTC. Protein product: CASSFRQGFYGYTF.

V is TRBV6-4 and J is TRBJ2-3; 7 bases agree with TRBD1. The CDR3 has 14 amino acids. Trimming took 0 bases from V and 13 from J; bases not matched to a gene: 10. Germline assignment: CDR1 MRHNA and CDR2 SNTAGT. CDR3 coding DNA: TGTGCCAGCAGTGACTCGAGTACAAGAGGGGGCAAGTATTTT. This gives the protein CASSDSSTRGGKYF.

This chain uses TRBV11-2 with TRBJ2-4; possibly TRBD2 for D (6 bases). This CDR3 has 14 amino acids. V lost 5 bases to trimming and J lost 1 base, with 9 bases between them. Germline loops: CDR1 SGHAT, CDR2 FQNNGV. In DNA, the CDR3 is TGTGCCAGCAGCCCGGCGGGGGCCAAAAACATTCAGTACTTC. Amino acid sequence: CASSPAGAKNIQYF.

This clone has a single count. The gene calls are TRBV6-5 and TRBJ1-1, with D possibly TRBD1 on 5 matching bases. The CDR3 runs to 12 residues. The V end was cut by 6 bases, the J end by 5 bases, with 10 bases between. CDR1 is MNHEY, CDR2 SVGAGI, per germline. Written as DNA, the CDR3 is TGTGCCAGCAGCAGGAGGGGAACTGAAGCTTTCTTT. This translates into CASSRRGTEAFF.

This chain joins TRBV24-1 and TRBJ1-2; 8 bases are a match to TRBD1. With 3 bases clipped from V and 4 bases from J, the junction kept 12 bases outside the gene matches. The V gene's germline CDR1 is KGHDR and CDR2 SFDVKD. The CDR3 extends over 17 amino acids. For the CDR3, the DNA is TGTGCCACCAGTGATGGGCCAACAGGGGGAGCCCTCTATGGCTACACCTTC. It specifies CATSDGPTGGALYGYTF.

The chain uses TRBV30 and TRBJ1-2, with D unresolved. V lost 0 bases, J lost 4 bases, and 6 bases lay in between. Germline CDR1 and CDR2: GTSNPN and SVGIG (reference sequence). This CDR3 contains 12 residues. The chain's CDR3 is CAWSVTGYGYTF. The CDR3 coding sequence is TGTGCCTGGAGTGTAACGGGCTATGGCTACACCTTC.

V and J are TRBV6-2 or TRBV6-3 and TRBJ2-7; 12 bases are shared with TRBD2. The CDR3 loop spans 19 amino acids. Germline CDR1 is MNHEY and CDR2 is SVGEGT. With V trimmed by 4 bases and J by 0 bases, 13 bases remained unmatched. The CDR3 DNA reads as TGTGCCAGCAGTTCTCTCGCCGGGACTAGCGGGTTCTCCTCCTACGAGCAGTACGTC. Translation gives CASSSLAGTSGFSSYEQYV.

This clone has only one observation. This rearrangement joins TRBV6-5 to TRBJ1-5, with 9 nucleotides matching TRBD1. This CDR3 region has 15 residues. The V and J ends lost 8 bases and 5 bases, in that order; junction bases with no gene match: 10. Per germline, CDR1 MNHEY and CDR2 SVGAGI. The CDR3: CASGIGQGKYQPQHF. CDR3 DNA: TGTGCCAGCGGTATAGGACAGGGGAAATATCAGCCCCAGCATTTT.

This chain uses TRBV25-1 with TRBJ1-6; tentative D call: TRBD1 (5 bases). This CDR3 has 13 amino acids. V lost 9 bases and J 7 bases, leaving 13 bases between the germline ends. In germline, CDR1 is MGHDK, CDR2 SYGVNS. The CDR3 region has the DNA TGTGCCAGTACGGAAGGGGAAAATTCACCCCTCCACTTT. This encodes CASTEGENSPLHF.

Only one count was recorded for this clone. This chain uses TRBV27 with TRBJ1-1; 7 nucleotides agree with TRBD1. After removal of 5 bases from V and 3 bases from J, the junction contained 15 bases not matched to a gene. This CDR3 contains 17 residues. Germline V gives CDR1 MNHEY, CDR2 SMNVEV (reference sequence). CDR3 amino acids: CASSTWTGGRLYTEAFF. The CDR3 nucleotides are TGTGCCAGCAGTACGTGGACAGGAGGCAGGTTGTACACTGAAGCTTTCTTT.